This T cell receptor (beta chain) emerged from a study of blood T cell repertoires in COVID-19. Study-level background: Sites across the United States, Italy and Spain contributed samples from acute and convalescent COVID-19. Sources were T cells, B-cell-depleted T cells, or PBMCs; the material itself was cDNA or gDNA.

The CDR3 spans 14 residues. CDR1 is MNHEY, CDR2 SVGAGI, per germline. Trimming took 8 bases from V and 5 from J; bases not matched to a gene: 6. The authors' processing: Reference gene primer amplification in the assay estimated nucleated cell counts. This table comes from immunoSEQ multiplex PCR, and its TCRdb copy is limited to in-frame clones, with some not included. The V and J calls and clone size are taken from that table; D and trimming were inferred from the DNA. The sample contains 150,000 to 200,000 clones, over 75% of which appear only once. The V and J genes are TRBV6-5 and TRBJ2-2; 9 bases agree with TRBD1. The sequencing input was peripheral blood. This receptor was identified in a man between 60 and 70 years old with active or convalescent COVID-19. This CDR3 reads CASGRTGETGELFF. The CDR3 region has the DNA TGTGCCAGCGGGAGGACAGGGGAAACCGGGGAGCTGTTTTTT.